This record concerns one TCR beta chain sequence. Assay: immunoSEQ multiplex PCR; the TCRdb copy retains only in-frame clones and omits some. The sample consists of around 130,000 clones, more than 80% of them appearing once. The data belong to a study of control samples from healthy donors and cancer patients. The V segment lost 2 bases and the J segment 1 base; nucleotides outside the gene matches: 3. The germline CDR1 and CDR2 sequences are KGHSH and LQKENI. The CDR3 has 16 residues. This TCR was recovered from a man aged 50-59 years in good health. The V and J genes are TRBV18 and TRBJ1-1; the match to TRBD1 covers 11 bases. Sequencing used blood. CDR3 coding DNA: TGTGCCAGCTCACCAATTGGGACAGGGGGGAACACTGAAGCTTTCTTT. Translating it yields CASSPIGTGGNTEAFF.